These 11 T cell receptor beta chains came from one sample sequenced in a study of cytomegalovirus exposure and HLA in healthy donors. PCR used 60 Vbeta primers and 13 Jbeta primers. The repertoire was sequenced with immunoSEQ multiplex PCR; TCRdb's copy has only in-frame clones and lacks some. The sample includes fewer than 300,000 clones, about 80% of them seen just once. The sample consisted of PBMCs. Every receptor here comes from a girl aged 2 to 9 in good health and CMV-seronegative.

A note on this clone: The same CDR3 arises from other DNA sequences in this sample as well. The V gene is TRBV5-4, the J gene TRBJ2-5; D is ambiguous. Germline values: CDR1 SGHNT, CDR2 YYREEE (reference sequence). This CDR3 has 14 residues. Trimming took 0 bases from V and 0 from J, leaving 6 bases between them. Written as DNA, the CDR3 is TGTGCCAGCAGCTTGGGGCAGAACCAAGAGACCCAGTACTTC. It translates to CASSLGQNQETQYF. The whole variable domain, filled in from reference TRBV5-4 and TRBJ2-5, reads ETGVTQSPTHLIKTRGQQVTLRCSSQSGHNTVSWYQQALGQGPQFIFQYYREEENGRGNFPPRFSGLQFPNYSSELNVNALELDDSALYLCASSLGQNQETQYFGPGTRLLVL.

This clone occurred once. The chain uses TRBV6-4 and TRBJ2-5; D gene uncertain. CDR3 size: 11 residues. CDR1 and CDR2 from the germline V gene are MRHNA and SNTAGT. With 7 bases removed from V and 0 bases from J, the gap between germline ends came to 3 bases. The CDR3 loop reads CASTDQETQYF. Written as DNA, the CDR3 is TGTGCCAGCACCGACCAAGAGACCCAGTACTTC.

The rearrangement joins TRBV7-8 to TRBJ2-3; a possible D gene is TRBD1 (5 bases). Germline CDR1 SGHVS, CDR2 FQNEAQ. Trimming shortened V by 5 bases and J by 2 bases, and 11 bases separated the two germline ends. This CDR3 has 14 amino acids. The CDR3 protein is CASSPPDTTDTQYF. The CDR3, as DNA: TGTGCCAGCAGCCCCCCGGACACCACAGATACGCAGTATTTT.

The rearrangement links TRBV19 to TRBJ1-5; possible D gene TRBD1, 5 bases. Germline values: CDR1 LNHDA, CDR2 SQIVND (reference sequence). V was trimmed by 6 bases and J by 0 bases, leaving 15 bases between them. CDR3 length: 16 residues. The CDR3 nucleotides are TGTGCCAGTAGCCCAAAGACAGTTTATAGCAATCAGCCCCAGCATTTT. The encoded protein is CASSPKTVYSNQPQHF.

This clone was recorded a few times. The chain combines TRBV10-3 with TRBJ2-3; D gene uncertain. CDR1 and CDR2 from the germline V gene are ENHRY and SYGVKD. V lost 5 bases and J 6 bases, leaving 6 bases between the germline ends. This CDR3 spans 11 amino acids. The DNA of the CDR3 is TGTGCCATCAGTCAGGTGGATACGCAGTATTTT. It translates to CAISQVDTQYF.

The chain carries TRBV7-6 and TRBJ2-7; 15 positions agree with TRBD2. V was pared by 7 bases and J by 7 bases, with 11 bases of the junction left unmatched. The CDR3 is made up of 16 amino acids. Germline CDR1 SGHVS, CDR2 FNYEAQ. The CDR3 here is CASTPKRTSGRGEQYF. CDR3 DNA sequence: TGTGCCAGCACCCCCAAAAGGACTAGCGGGAGGGGGGAGCAGTACTTC.

The chain combines TRBV20-1 with TRBJ1-2; D not certain. This CDR3 has 11 amino acids. The germline V gene encodes CDR1 DFQATT and CDR2 SNEGSKA (reference sequence). The V end was cut by 3 bases, the J end by 4 bases, with 6 bases between. CDR3 DNA sequence: TGCAGTGCTAGGGGCCTCTATGGCTACACCTTC. Translating it yields CSARGLYGYTF.

This chain uses TRBV5-1 with TRBJ2-5; 7 bases agree with TRBD1. The tail of the sequence fits TRBJ2-7 better, so the J call may be wrong. The CDR3 has 13 amino acids. The V gene's germline CDR1 is SGHRS and CDR2 YFSETQ. The CDR3 region has the DNA TGCGCCAGCAGCTCTGACAGGGCGAGCGAGCAGTACTTC. This codes for CASSSDRASEQYF.

The chain combines TRBV9 with TRBJ1-2; 11 bases align to TRBD1. CDR1 SGDLS and CDR2 YYNGEE come from the germline V gene. CDR3 length: 16 amino acids. Trimming took 3 bases from V and 3 from J; bases not matched to a gene: 7. CDR3 loop: CASSAGMGQGDYGYTF. In nucleotides, the CDR3 is TGTGCCAGCAGCGCCGGGATGGGACAGGGGGACTATGGCTACACCTTC.

This chain connects TRBV21-1 to TRBJ2-7; the DNA was not compared with TRBD2, the D call given in the table. TRBV21-1 is shown as a pseudogene. The CDR3 extends over 16 amino acids. The CDR3 sequence: CASSKGAERTSYEQYF. The CDR3 DNA reads as TGTGCCAGCAGCAAAGGGGCGGAGAGGACTTCCTACGAGCAGTACTTC.

V usage is TRBV25-1 and J usage is TRBJ2-1; D remains unclear. Germline V CDR1 and CDR2: MGHDK, SYGVNS. The CDR3 sequence is 15 residues long. V was shortened by 3 bases and J by 0 bases, with 9 bases between the two germline ends. In DNA form, the CDR3 reads TGTGCCAGCAGTGATCTACAGACCTCCTACAATGAGCAGTTCTTC. This codes for CASSDLQTSYNEQFF.